This T cell receptor (beta chain) was obtained from a study of lymphopenia after photon versus proton radiotherapy. Notes on the study in general: Better survival with proton therapy was suggested as possible, not demonstrated. Photon-treated patients lost naive T cells and TCR diversity; proton-treated stayed stable. Oligoclonal CD8+ Temra expansion after nadir drove photon patients' diversity drop.

The CDR3 totals 15 residues. The V gene lost 0 bases and the J gene lost 7 bases, with 14 bases spanning the gap. CDR1 is SGDLS, CDR2 YYNGEE, per germline. This clone was seen just once. The antigen is unknown. The method was immunoSEQ multiplex PCR; TCRdb's version includes in-frame clones alone and lacks a portion of them. In the table there are 25,000 to 30,000 clones, about 86% of which are singletons. This sequence was found in a woman aged 60-75 years with cholangiocarcinoma. Some clones in this sample may be carry-over from other donors' samples. Specimen: peripheral blood, collected from a patient treated with proton-based radiotherapy. The chain employs TRBV9 and TRBJ2-1; no clear D. The CDR3 DNA reads TGTGCCAGCAGCGTAGATCCACCGTCCATGAATGAGCAGTTCTTC. It is translated as CASSVDPPSMNEQFF.